The 22 T cell receptor beta chains below were found in one sample sequenced in a study of blood T cell repertoires in COVID-19. The data were produced by immunoSEQ multiplex PCR, yet TCRdb's version contains in-frame clones alone and is incomplete. This table has under 350,000 clones, approximately 92% appearing once. The sample was peripheral blood. These receptors all stem from a woman younger than 45 with COVID-19, enrolled during active disease.

V gene TRBV30 combines with J gene TRBJ1-1; no firm D call. This CDR3 is 11 amino acids long. The germline gives CDR1 GTSNPN, CDR2 SVGIG (reference sequence). V lost 2 bases and J 7 bases, leaving 8 bases between the germline ends. The CDR3 sequence: CAWSHVGEAFF. The CDR3 nucleotides read TGTGCCTGGAGTCACGTCGGTGAAGCTTTCTTT.

The chain is built from TRBV19 and TRBJ1-5; possibly TRBD1 for D (6 bases). The CDR3 runs 14 residues. V was trimmed by 3 bases and J by 1 base, leaving 7 bases between them. Germline V gene sequence: CDR1 LNHDA, CDR2 SQIVND (reference sequence). DNA for the CDR3: TGTGCCAGTAGTATCGGGACAAGCAATCAGCCCCAGCATTTT. Its translation is CASSIGTSNQPQHF.

CDR3 region: CASSLISESYEQYF. For the CDR3, the DNA is TGTGCCAGCAGCTTAATATCCGAGTCCTACGAGCAGTACTTC. The chain carries TRBV7-6 and TRBJ2-7; D unresolved. Trimming removed 2 bases at V and 1 base at J, with 9 bases between. CDR1 and CDR2 (germline): SGHVS, FNYEAQ. CDR3 length equals 14 residues.

The chain uses TRBV19 and TRBJ2-7, with 10 bases identical to TRBD1. The V segment lost 4 bases and the J segment 4 bases; nucleotides outside the gene matches: 4. The V gene's germline CDR1 is LNHDA and CDR2 SQIVND (reference sequence). This CDR3 is built from 14 residues. CDR3 amino acids: CASSRRTGGYEQYF. The CDR3 nucleotides read TGTGCCAGTAGTAGACGGACAGGGGGTTACGAGCAGTACTTC.

This chain connects TRBV2 to TRBJ2-1, with 8 positions matching TRBD1. The CDR3 is made up of 14 amino acids. Germline loops: CDR1 SNHLY, CDR2 FYNNEI. The V segment lost 6 bases and the J segment 2 bases; nucleotides outside the gene matches: 3. CDR3 amino acids: CASRKDRAYNEQFF. CDR3 sequence (DNA): TGTGCCAGCAGGAAGGACAGGGCCTACAATGAGCAGTTCTTC. Full variable domain (remainder filled in from reference TRBV2 and TRBJ2-1): EPEVTQTPSHQVTQMGQEVILRCVPISNHLYFYWYRQILGQKVEFLVSFYNNEISEKSEIFDDQFSVERPDGSNFTLKIRSTKLEDSAMYFCASRKDRAYNEQFFGPGTRLTVL.

The chain joins TRBV4-1 to TRBJ2-1, with 14 bases fitting TRBD2. From germline, CDR1 is MGHRA and CDR2 YSYEKL. The CDR3 spans 17 residues. Trimming removed 4 bases from V and 5 bases from J; junction bases left unmatched: 7. This CDR3 is CASSLSGTSGSDNEQFF. In DNA, the CDR3 is TGCGCCAGCAGCCTGTCTGGGACTAGCGGGAGTGACAATGAGCAGTTCTTC.

The genes are TRBV5-6 and TRBJ2-2, with D perhaps matching TRBD2 (6 bases). The CDR3 loop spans 16 amino acids. The V gene's germline CDR1 is SGHDT and CDR2 YYEEEE. Trimming removed 1 base from V and 3 bases from J, with 13 bases in between. The CDR3 loop is CASSLFPGSYTGELFF. The CDR3 DNA reads as TGTGCCAGCAGCTTGTTTCCCGGGAGTTACACCGGGGAGCTGTTTTTT.

The V gene is TRBV19, the J gene TRBJ1-1; TRBD1 might be the D (5 bases). This CDR3 is 15 amino acids long. V lost 3 bases, J lost 0 bases, and 11 bases lay in between. Germline V lookup: CDR1 LNHDA, CDR2 SQIVND (reference sequence). As DNA, the CDR3 is TGTGCCAGTAGTATCTTCGTACAGGTGAACACTGAAGCTTTCTTT. This translates into CASSIFVQVNTEAFF. Using reference TRBV19 and TRBJ1-1 for the parts outside the CDR3, the full variable domain is DGGITQSPKYLFRKEGQNVTLSCEQNLNHDAMYWYRQDPGQGLRLIYYSQIVNDFQKGDIAEGYSVSREKKESFPLTVTSAQKNPTAFYLCASSIFVQVNTEAFFGQGTRLTVV.

The V and J genes are TRBV3-1 (or the pseudogene TRBV3-2) and TRBJ1-1; TRBD1 matches at 10 bases. Germline lookup yields CDR1 LGHDT and CDR2 YNNKEL (reference sequence). V lost 4 bases, J lost 1 base, and 3 bases stayed unmatched. The CDR3 spans 15 residues. The CDR3: CASSPRTGGNTEAFF. CDR3 nucleotides: TGTGCCAGCAGCCCGCGGACAGGGGGGAACACTGAAGCTTTCTTT.

The chain has TRBV6-5 and TRBJ1-2; no reliable D call. V was clipped by 10 bases and J by 8 bases, with 17 bases between them. Germline loops: CDR1 MNHEY, CDR2 SVGAGI. This CDR3 contains 12 residues. CDR3 sequence reads: CATLRGLEGYTF. The DNA for the CDR3 is TGTGCCACACTTAGAGGGTTGGAGGGCTACACCTTC.

This clone has just a few counts. This chain uses TRBV19 with TRBJ1-5; maybe TRBD1 (6 bases). Germline V gives CDR1 LNHDA, CDR2 SQIVND (reference sequence). The CDR3 contains 15 residues. The ends were cut back, 4 bases at V and 2 bases at J, with 12 bases in the middle. In DNA, the CDR3 is TGTGCCAGTAGTAGTGGGGGGGCTGGCAATCAGCCCCAGCATTTT. Translated: CASSSGGAGNQPQHF.

V gene TRBV21-1 combines with J gene TRBJ2-7; TRBD1 is the table's D call, not checked against the DNA. TRBV21-1 is annotated as a pseudogene. The CDR3 has 15 amino acids. The CDR3 protein is CATLRGTEITYEQYF. The CDR3 coding sequence is TGTGCCACCCTTCGGGGGACAGAAATTACCTACGAGCAGTACTTC.

V and J are TRBV20-1 and TRBJ2-7, with 7 bases matching TRBD1. CDR1 and CDR2 from the germline V gene are DFQATT and SNEGSKA (reference sequence). J was trimmed by 3 bases and V by 3 bases; bases with no gene match: 8. This CDR3 is 14 amino acids long. CDR3 protein: CSASTGRGNYEQYF. The CDR3 DNA is TGCAGTGCTAGTACAGGCAGGGGGAACTACGAGCAGTACTTC.

The chain has TRBV6-4 and TRBJ1-5; 12 nucleotides match TRBD1. This CDR3 region has 18 residues. Germline assignment: CDR1 MRHNA and CDR2 SNTAGT. V trimming: 1 base; J trimming: 2 bases; junction bases outside the gene matches: 6. CDR3 in amino acids: CASSDWDRGLRGNQPQHF. DNA for the CDR3: TGTGCCAGCAGTGACTGGGACAGGGGGCTCCGGGGCAATCAGCCCCAGCATTTT.

V gene TRBV27 combines with J gene TRBJ1-4; 8 bases fit TRBD1. There are 16 residues in the CDR3. Germline CDR1 reads MNHEY; CDR2 reads SMNVEV (reference sequence). Trimming removed 5 bases from V and 4 bases from J; junction bases left unmatched: 9. This chain's CDR3 is CASSASTGGSNEKLFF. The CDR3 DNA reads as TGTGCCAGCAGTGCCTCAACAGGGGGGAGTAATGAAAAACTGTTTTTT.

The chain joins TRBV14 to TRBJ2-2, with 11 positions matching TRBD1. The CDR3 length is 15 residues. From germline, CDR1 is SGHDN and CDR2 FVKESK. V was clipped by 4 bases and J by 6 bases; unmatched bases: 4. CDR3 nucleotides: TGTGCCAGCAGCCGGGACAGGGGGGCGCCCGGGGAGCTGTTTTTT. It translates to CASSRDRGAPGELFF.

This sequence joins TRBV6-5 and TRBJ2-7; tentatively, D is TRBD2 (6 bases). Trimming removed 6 bases at V and 0 bases at J, with 12 bases between. The CDR3 extends over 14 amino acids. CDR1 and CDR2 from the germline V gene are MNHEY and SVGAGI. The CDR3 loop reads CASSQGGSSYEQYF. The CDR3 DNA follows: TGTGCCAGCAGCCAAGGAGGGAGCTCCTACGAGCAGTACTTC.

The rearrangement joins TRBV6-5 to TRBJ1-1, with D tentatively TRBD1 (6 bases). Trimming shortened V by 6 bases and J by 0 bases, and 8 bases separated the two germline ends. Germline lookup yields CDR1 MNHEY and CDR2 SVGAGI. The CDR3 spans 13 residues. The CDR3 region has the DNA TGTGCCAGCAGGGGGACACTGAACACTGAAGCTTTCTTT. Amino acids: CASRGTLNTEAFF.

This chain connects TRBV11-2 to TRBJ2-1; 7 bases map to TRBD2. The CDR3 totals 15 residues. The germline V gene has CDR1 SGHAT and CDR2 FQNNGV. J gave up 5 bases and V 5 bases, and 9 bases lay outside the gene matches. This chain's CDR3 is CASSRQRDAHNEQFF. Here the CDR3 DNA reads TGTGCCAGCAGCCGCCAGCGGGATGCGCACAATGAGCAGTTCTTC.

This rearrangement joins TRBV30 to TRBJ1-1; 7 nucleotides match TRBD1. The ends lost 3 bases at V and 6 bases at J; junction bases unmatched: 7. The length of the CDR3 is 13 residues. Germline V lookup: CDR1 GTSNPN, CDR2 SVGIG (reference sequence). The CDR3 loop reads CAWRNRGIPEAFF. The CDR3, as DNA: TGTGCCTGGAGAAACAGGGGAATCCCTGAAGCTTTCTTT.

The chain links TRBV7-3 to TRBJ2-3; D remains unclear. The V end was cut by 5 bases, the J end by 1 base, with 7 bases between. Germline V CDR1 and CDR2: SGHTA, FQGTGA. This CDR3 is 13 amino acids long. The CDR3: CASSPERTDTQYF. DNA for the CDR3: TGTGCCAGCAGCCCGGAGCGCACAGATACGCAGTATTTT.

The chain joins TRBV19 to TRBJ2-7; 9 bases match TRBD1. Trimming removed 3 bases from V and 5 bases from J; junction bases left unmatched: 14. CDR1 and CDR2 (germline): LNHDA, SQIVND (reference sequence). The CDR3 consists of 17 residues. CDR3: CASSIVLWGTGMDEQYF. Written as DNA, the CDR3 is TGTGCCAGTAGTATCGTCTTGTGGGGGACAGGGATGGACGAGCAGTACTTC.